Given below is one T cell receptor (beta chain) in context. This record belongs to a study of blood T cell repertoires in COVID-19. Study in general: Samples came from the United States, Italy and Spain, spanning acute and convalescent COVID-19.

As handled by the study authors: Estimates of nucleated cell counts were drawn from the amplification of reference gene primers. Using immunoSEQ multiplex PCR, the repertoire was profiled, and TCRdb retains in-frame clones only, with some absent. That table gives V, J and clone size, and the DNA gave D and trimming. This table has about 400,000 clones, around nine tenths appearing once. CDR1 is MGHRA, CDR2 YSYEKL, per germline. The CDR3 is made up of 17 amino acids. The ends lost 4 bases at V and 3 bases at J; junction bases unmatched: 11. The TCR was taken from a woman between 45 and 60 years old who had recovered from COVID-19. The sample taken for sequencing was PBMCs or T cells enriched from blood (not recorded which). The chain carries TRBV4-1 and TRBJ2-4; 8 bases match TRBD1. In DNA, the CDR3 is TGCGCCAGCAGCCCGGGACAGGCTACCGTCTTCAAAAACATTCAGTACTTC. Protein product: CASSPGQATVFKNIQYF.